This T cell receptor beta chain emerged from a study of T cell repertoires in cytomegalovirus infection. The overall study: Matching HLA type, along with CMV infection, was indicated by public TCR beta signatures.

As for this clonotype: The antigen remains undetermined.

TCRdb itself ran the reads through MiXCR, one entry per CDR3 protein. This table holds hundreds of thousands of distinct CDR3 sequences, about 39% found once. Looked up from germline, CDR1 is LNHDA and CDR2 is SQIVND (reference sequence). The CDR3 extends over 17 amino acids. J gave up 5 bases and V 3 bases, and 14 bases lay outside the gene matches. The source is a human donor in good health (CMV status not recorded). Some clones in this sample may be carry-over from other donors' samples. The chain recombines TRBV19 with TRBJ2-7, with 9 bases lining up with TRBD2. The sample was cultured PBMCs, taken from culture after CMV antigen stimulation. CDR3 sequence reads: CASSIRPASGVGHEQYF. CDR3 nucleotide sequence: TGTGCCAGTAGTATCCGACCGGCTAGCGGGGTAGGACACGAGCAGTACTTC.